Listed here are 17 T cell receptor beta chains from one sample, sequenced in a study of vaccination and CD4 T cells after COVID-19 (dated by TCRdb to between 2022 and 2023). Library construction relied on PCR. The sequencing machine was an Illumina iSeq 100. TCRdb reran the public reads through fastp at Q25 and MiXCR, keeping productive beta chains. Each CDR3 protein gets just one entry, which takes the most common genes and DNA from the rows behind it. Within this sample are some 20,000 distinct CDR3 sequences, with 60% of them counted one time only. The top ten hold about 1.1% of the sample. The source material was CD4+ T cells from blood, sampled after SARS-CoV-2 vaccination. These receptors all come from a human donor who had recovered from COVID-19.

In DNA form, the CDR3 reads TGTGCCAGCAGCTTAACGGTAGAGAGTCCGCAGTATTTT. Protein product: CASSLTVESPQYF. The chain employs TRBV7-3 and TRBJ2-3; D is unresolved. Per germline, CDR1 SGHTA and CDR2 FQGTGA. The CDR3 totals 13 residues. Trimming took off 0 bases at V and 10 bases at J, with 11 bases between the two ends.

The CDR3 is CASSLQSGYEQYF. The CDR3 DNA sequence: TGTGCCAGCAGTCTTCAGTCCGGCTACGAGCAGTACTTC. The chain links TRBV6-1 to TRBJ2-7; D is undetermined. This CDR3 has 13 residues. CDR1 and CDR2 (germline): MNHNS, SASEGT. Trimming removed 5 bases at V and 3 bases at J, with 11 bases between.

The chain recombines TRBV30 with TRBJ1-1; D might be TRBD1 (5 bases). Trimming removed 4 bases at V and 7 bases at J, with 10 bases between. The germline gives CDR1 GTSNPN, CDR2 SVGIG (reference sequence). The length of the CDR3 is 11 residues. The CDR3 here is CAWKQAYEAFF. DNA for the CDR3: TGTGCCTGGAAACAGGCGTATGAAGCTTTCTTT. The full variable domain, completed using reference TRBV30 and TRBJ1-1, is SQTIHQWPATLVQPVGSPLSLECTVEGTSNPNLYWYRQAAGRGLQLLFYSVGIGQISSEVPQNLSASRPQDRQFILSSKKLLLSDSGFYLCAWKQAYEAFFGQGTRLTVV.

The CDR3 region is CATSDRDRAGDEQFF. For the CDR3, the DNA is TGTGCCACCAGTGACCGAGACAGGGCTGGTGATGAGCAGTTCTTC. V usage is TRBV24-1 and J usage is TRBJ2-1; 7 nucleotides align to TRBD1. V trimming: 4 bases; J trimming: 8 bases; junction bases outside the gene matches: 10. Per germline, CDR1 KGHDR and CDR2 SFDVKD. The CDR3 covers 15 residues.

This chain uses TRBV6-1 with TRBJ1-2; unclear D gene. This CDR3 spans 13 amino acids. Germline V lookup: CDR1 MNHNS, CDR2 SASEGT. The ends were cut back, 6 bases at V and 7 bases at J, with 15 bases in the middle. CDR3 sequence (DNA): TGTGCCAGCAGCCCCCAAGGATCGGTTGGCTACACCTTC. It codes for CASSPQGSVGYTF.

The chain recombines TRBV15 with TRBJ2-5, with 11 bases matching TRBD2. V was clipped by 3 bases and J by 5 bases; unmatched bases: 8. The germline V gene has CDR1 LNHNV and CDR2 YYDKDF (reference sequence). The CDR3 has 16 amino acids. In DNA, the CDR3 is TGTGCCACCAGCAGGACTAGCGGGATGCTATTGGAGACCCAGTACTTC. As protein: CATSRTSGMLLETQYF.

This clonotype was seen a single time. It is unclear where the CDR3 begins or ends on the DNA, so no DNA is shown, and the CDR3 is as TCRdb lists it. The rearrangement links TRBV7-3 to TRBJ2-1; TRBD2 reflects the table's D call only, with no check against the DNA. Germline CDR1 SGHTA, CDR2 FQGTGA. The CDR3 adds up to 13 amino acids, both ends counted. The CDR3 sequence is CASSSSGAGEQFF.

This clonotype was seen more than once but under ten times. The rearrangement joins TRBV20-1 to TRBJ1-3, with 9 positions matching TRBD1. From germline, CDR1 is DFQATT and CDR2 SNEGSKA (reference sequence). CDR3 size: 14 residues. Trimming cost V 5 bases and J 4 bases; bases outside gene matches: 6. The CDR3 loop reads CSAGDGTGGNTIYF. CDR3 sequence (DNA): TGCAGTGCTGGGGATGGGACAGGGGGAAACACCATATATTTT.

The genes are TRBV28 and TRBJ2-7; maybe TRBD1 (5 bases). Trimming removed 6 bases at V and 2 bases at J, with 17 bases between. There are 15 residues in the CDR3. CDR1 MDHEN and CDR2 SYDVKM come from the germline V gene. CDR3 nucleotide sequence: TGTGCCAGCAGGTCGACAGCGACAGTAACCTACGAGCAGTACTTC. This encodes CASRSTATVTYEQYF.

The rearrangement joins TRBV25-1 to TRBJ2-7; D unresolved. Germline CDR1 MGHDK, CDR2 SYGVNS. With 6 bases removed from V and 5 bases from J, the gap between germline ends came to 14 bases. The CDR3 contains 13 residues. The CDR3 loop is CASSVTGTHEQYF. The CDR3 DNA reads TGTGCCAGCAGCGTAACGGGCACCCACGAGCAGTACTTC.

This sequence joins TRBV14 and TRBJ2-1; D not resolved. The CDR3 spans 15 residues. Trimming took 5 bases from V and 0 from J, leaving 11 bases between them. The V gene's germline CDR1 is SGHDN and CDR2 FVKESK. The DNA for the CDR3 is TGTGCCAGCAGCTCACACGTAAACTCCTACAATGAGCAGTTCTTC. Protein sequence: CASSSHVNSYNEQFF.

The table lists this clonotype with a count of one. The chain is built from TRBV7-2 and TRBJ2-3, with TRBD1 matching 7 bases. The CDR3 sequence is 15 residues long. CDR1 is SGHTA and CDR2 is FQGNSA in the germline V gene. V gave up 5 bases and J gave up 0 bases; unmatched junction bases: 5. The CDR3 region has the DNA TGTGCCAGCAGCGAGACAGGGTGGAGCACAGATACGCAGTATTTT. Encoded protein: CASSETGWSTDTQYF. The entire variable domain, with the rest obtained from reference TRBV7-2 and TRBJ2-3, is as follows: GAGVSQSPSNKVTEKGKDVELRCDPISGHTALYWYRQSLGQGLEFLIYFQGNSAPDKSGLPSDRFSAERTGGSVSTLTIQRTQQEDSAVYLCASSETGWSTDTQYFGPGTRLTVL.

The J gene is TRBJ2-2, the V gene TRBV6-5; D remains unclear. In germline, CDR1 is MNHEY, CDR2 SVGAGI. The CDR3 is made up of 12 amino acids. Trimming took 3 bases from V and 7 from J, leaving 6 bases between them. CDR3 in DNA: TGTGCCAGCAGTTATTCGGTCGGGGAGCTGTTTTTT. Its translation is CASSYSVGELFF.

The rearrangement joins TRBV24-1 to TRBJ2-3, with D tentatively TRBD1 (6 bases). Trimming cost V 4 bases and J 3 bases, with 13 bases left between them. This CDR3 has 15 amino acids. The V gene's germline CDR1 is KGHDR and CDR2 SFDVKD. This chain's CDR3 is CATSDHRDITDTQYF. The CDR3 region has the DNA TGTGCCACCAGTGACCACAGGGATATTACAGATACGCAGTATTTT.

V usage is TRBV7-2 and J usage is TRBJ2-2, with a possible D match to TRBD1 (6 bases). The length of the CDR3 is 17 residues. Trimming took off 3 bases at V and 0 bases at J, with 14 bases between the two ends. Germline V gives CDR1 SGHTA, CDR2 FQGNSA. The chain's CDR3 is CASSLVQGYANTGELFF. DNA of the CDR3: TGTGCCAGCAGCTTGGTACAGGGCTACGCGAACACCGGGGAGCTGTTTTTT.

The gene calls are TRBV2 and TRBJ2-1, with D uncertain. The V gene's germline CDR1 is SNHLY and CDR2 FYNNEI. CDR3 length: 14 amino acids. Trimming cost V 5 bases and J 7 bases, with 15 bases left between them. CDR3 sequence reads: CASSPQLSPNEQFF. The CDR3 DNA reads TGTGCCAGCAGTCCCCAGTTGAGTCCGAATGAGCAGTTCTTC.

The chain uses TRBV7-9 and TRBJ2-3, with D tentatively TRBD1 or TRBD2 (6 bases each). CDR3 length: 16 residues. V was pared by 8 bases and J by 0 bases, with 18 bases between. The germline gives CDR1 SEHNR, CDR2 FQNEAQ (reference sequence). In DNA, the CDR3 is TGTGCCAGCCTTCCTTGGGGGGCGGGAAGCACAGATACGCAGTATTTT. It is translated as CASLPWGAGSTDTQYF.